Following are 13 T cell receptor beta chains from one sample sequenced in a study of response to subunit inactivated influenza vaccine. TCRdb used MiXCR to reprocess the RT-PCR reads, holding one entry per CDR3 protein. Here the sample spans roughly 670,000 distinct CDR3 sequences, approximately 14% being singletons. The starting material was PBMCs from blood, obtained around 15 days before vaccination. The source of these receptors is a man aged 50 or older who received an inactivated influenza vaccine.

This clonotype was detected ten times or more. The chain has TRBV2 and TRBJ2-5; TRBD1 aligns across 12 bases. V trimming: 7 bases; J trimming: 4 bases; junction bases outside the gene matches: 7. The CDR3 runs 15 residues. Germline-derived CDR1 and CDR2 are SNHLY and FYNNEI. This CDR3 reads CASKPGQGAGETQYF. The CDR3, as DNA: TGTGCCAGCAAACCGGGACAGGGGGCTGGAGAGACCCAGTACTTC.

As for this clonotype: A much larger clone differs by one base, so this may be a read error. The chain carries TRBV29-1 and TRBJ2-7, with D unresolved. Germline CDR1 is SQVTM and CDR2 is ANQGSEA. This CDR3 spans 12 amino acids. CDR3 bases: TGCTGCGTTAAAGGCAGTTTTCACGAGCAGTACTTC. This encodes CCVKGSFHEQYF.

This clonotype was counted a few times. The genes are TRBV29-1 and TRBJ2-2; a possible D gene is TRBD1 (6 bases). Deletions cut 4 bases from V and 1 base from J, with 10 bases between. Germline values: CDR1 SQVTM, CDR2 ANQGSEA. This CDR3 has 14 residues. CDR3 sequence reads: CSVGAGVNTGELFF. DNA of the CDR3: TGCAGCGTTGGGGCAGGGGTGAACACCGGGGAGCTGTTTTTT.

This clonotype occurred once. J is TRBJ1-5 and V is TRBV19, with D uncertain. V was pared by 7 bases and J by 0 bases, with 13 bases between. The CDR3 totals 15 residues. Germline V gene lookup returns CDR1 LNHDA and CDR2 SQIVND (reference sequence). The CDR3 DNA reads as TGTGCCAGTACCCCCGAGCCTTATAGCAATCAGCCCCAGCATTTT. Translating gives CASTPEPYSNQPQHF.

The J gene is TRBJ2-1, the V gene TRBV15; D unclear. Trimming cost V 7 bases and J 6 bases, with 22 bases left between them. This CDR3 is 16 amino acids long. The germline V gene has CDR1 LNHNV and CDR2 YYDKDF (reference sequence). The CDR3 nucleotides are TGTGCCACCACCTCCCCCAGTGGGCGGCTCCTCAATGAGCAGTTCTTC. As protein: CATTSPSGRLLNEQFF.

In DNA form, the CDR3 reads TGTGCCAGCAGCCGATCGTCCGGCCAAAAACTGTTTTTT. Translation: CASSRSSGQKLFF. This chain connects TRBV3-1 to TRBJ1-4, with unresolved D. The germline gives CDR1 LGHDT, CDR2 YNNKEL (reference sequence). The V and J ends lost 4 bases and 9 bases respectively, with 12 bases between them. CDR3 size: 13 residues.

This chain connects TRBV5-1 to TRBJ2-1; 10 bases map to TRBD2. Per the germline V gene, CDR1 is SGHRS and CDR2 is YFSETQ. The CDR3 extends over 15 amino acids. V gave up 3 bases and J gave up 4 bases; unmatched junction bases: 4. CDR3 DNA: TGCGCCAGCAGCTATCTAGCGGGAGTTTACAATGAGCAGTTCTTC. Protein sequence: CASSYLAGVYNEQFF. The complete variable domain, with remaining parts taken from reference TRBV5-1 and TRBJ2-1, reads KAGVTQTPRYLIKTRGQQVTLSCSPISGHRSVSWYQQTPGQGLQFLFEYFSETQRNKGNFPGRFSGRQFSNSRSEMNVSTLELGDSALYLCASSYLAGVYNEQFFGPGTRLTVL.

In DNA, the CDR3 is TGTGCCAGCAGTATCCTGCCGGGATTCAAAGAGACCCAGTACTTC. It yields the protein CASSILPGFKETQYF. The chain couples TRBV6-1 to TRBJ2-5, with D possibly matching TRBD2 (5 bases). CDR3 length: 15 amino acids. Trimming removed 5 bases at V and 3 bases at J, with 16 bases between. Germline V gene sequence: CDR1 MNHNS, CDR2 SASEGT.

Written as DNA, the CDR3 is TGTGCCAGCAGTTTGCCCCGGTACTTCCCCTACGAGCAGTACTTC. It yields the protein CASSLPRYFPYEQYF. The chain combines TRBV28 with TRBJ2-7; D is unresolved. Germline CDR1 is MDHEN and CDR2 is SYDVKM. CDR3 length equals 15 residues. Trimming pared 3 bases from V and 2 bases from J, leaving 14 bases between.

The sample holds a few counts of this clonotype. This chain's CDR3 is CASRNSGGLSYGYTF. CDR3 sequence (DNA): TGTGCCAGCAGGAACTCTGGAGGACTAAGCTATGGCTACACCTTC. The rearrangement joins TRBV6-1 to TRBJ1-2, with D hard to call. The CDR3 consists of 15 residues. V dropped 6 bases and J dropped 4 bases, with 18 bases sitting between them. Germline V gene sequence: CDR1 MNHNS, CDR2 SASEGT.

The sample holds a few counts of this clonotype. The V and J genes are TRBV28 and TRBJ2-3, with D possibly TRBD2 on 7 matching bases. V was trimmed by 3 bases and J by 3 bases, leaving 19 bases between them. This CDR3 has 17 amino acids. The germline gives CDR1 MDHEN, CDR2 SYDVKM. DNA of the CDR3: TGTGCCAGCAGTTTTTGGAGGGGGGGCCGATTGACAGATACGCAGTATTTT. Encoded protein: CASSFWRGGRLTDTQYF.

This clonotype was observed a few times. J is TRBJ1-2 and V is TRBV5-1; weak D call: TRBD1 (5 bases). Germline lookup yields CDR1 SGHRS and CDR2 YFSETQ. The V gene lost 4 bases and the J gene lost 6 bases, with 10 bases spanning the gap. The CDR3 is 12 residues long. The CDR3 reads CASSPPGDGYTF. DNA for the CDR3: TGCGCCAGCAGCCCACCGGGGGATGGCTACACCTTC.

This clonotype was detected only a few times. The chain uses TRBV28 and TRBJ2-1; D not resolved. This CDR3 has 14 amino acids. V dropped 3 bases and J dropped 0 bases, with 6 bases sitting between them. Germline V gives CDR1 MDHEN, CDR2 SYDVKM. CDR3 amino acids: CASSFEASYNEQFF. In nucleotides, the CDR3 is TGTGCCAGCAGTTTTGAAGCCTCCTACAATGAGCAGTTCTTC.